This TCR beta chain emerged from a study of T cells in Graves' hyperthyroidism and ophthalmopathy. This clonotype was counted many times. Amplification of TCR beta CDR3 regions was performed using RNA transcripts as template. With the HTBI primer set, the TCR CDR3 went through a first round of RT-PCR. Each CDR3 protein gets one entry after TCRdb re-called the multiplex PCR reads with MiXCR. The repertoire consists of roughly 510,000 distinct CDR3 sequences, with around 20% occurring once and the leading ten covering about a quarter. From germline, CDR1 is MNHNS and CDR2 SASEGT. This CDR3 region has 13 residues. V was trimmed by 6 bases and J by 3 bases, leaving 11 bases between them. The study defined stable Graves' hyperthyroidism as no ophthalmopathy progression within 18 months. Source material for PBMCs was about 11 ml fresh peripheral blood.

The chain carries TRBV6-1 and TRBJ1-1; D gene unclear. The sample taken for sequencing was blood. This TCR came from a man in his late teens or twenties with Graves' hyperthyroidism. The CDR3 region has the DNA TGTGCCAGCAGAGTTTGGTGGGACACTGAAGCTTTCTTT. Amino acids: CASRVWWDTEAFF.